This TCR beta chain was found in a study of blood T cell repertoires in COVID-19. CDR1 and CDR2 from the germline V gene are MGHDK and SYGVNS. The CDR3 extends over 16 amino acids. Trimming took 8 bases from V and 0 from J; bases not matched to a gene: 8. Participants were aged roughly 18 to 89 years, lived in roughly 23 US areas, and enrolled virtually. Which cohort a participant joined came from the clinical history participants gave. The protocol was immunoSEQ multiplex PCR, while the TCRdb copy is restricted to in-frame clones and leaves out a portion. The sample shows about 280,000 clones, roughly 85% of them seen only once.

The sequencing input was PBMCs or T cells enriched from blood (not recorded which). The rearrangement links TRBV25-1 to TRBJ2-1; 9 bases are a match to TRBD2. The TCR originated in a woman aged 45-59 years who had recovered from COVID-19. The CDR3 nucleotides read TGTGCCAGCGCTAGCGGGGTTGGTAGCTCCTACAATGAGCAGTTCTTC. Translation: CASASGVGSSYNEQFF.